The clone carrying this TCR beta chain was seen a few times. CDR3 length: 15 amino acids. Germline CDR1 is SGHVS and CDR2 is FNYEAQ. V was cut by 5 bases and J by 1 base, with 14 bases left in between. The data were taken from a study of cytomegalovirus exposure and HLA in healthy donors. The PCR used 60 Vbeta and 13 Jbeta primers. Only in-frame clones appear in the TCRdb table, and some are missing; sequencing was by immunoSEQ multiplex PCR. Of 100,000 to 150,000 clones in the sample, over 75% are singletons; the top ten hold over 10%. Sequenced: PBMCs. The clonotype originates from a woman aged 40 to 55 in good health and CMV-seropositive. The J gene is TRBJ2-5, the V gene TRBV7-6; D perhaps matches TRBD1 (5 bases). CDR3 bases: TGTGCCAGCAGCCCCCGTAGACAGTTCCAAGAGACCCAGTACTTC. It yields the protein CASSPRRQFQETQYF. Full variable domain (rest looked up from reference TRBV7-6 and TRBJ2-5): GAGVSQSPRYKVTKRGQDVALRCDPISGHVSLYWYRQALGQGPEFLTYFNYEAQQDKSGLPNDRFSAERPEGSISTLTIQRTEQRDSAMYRCASSPRRQFQETQYFGPGTRLLVL.